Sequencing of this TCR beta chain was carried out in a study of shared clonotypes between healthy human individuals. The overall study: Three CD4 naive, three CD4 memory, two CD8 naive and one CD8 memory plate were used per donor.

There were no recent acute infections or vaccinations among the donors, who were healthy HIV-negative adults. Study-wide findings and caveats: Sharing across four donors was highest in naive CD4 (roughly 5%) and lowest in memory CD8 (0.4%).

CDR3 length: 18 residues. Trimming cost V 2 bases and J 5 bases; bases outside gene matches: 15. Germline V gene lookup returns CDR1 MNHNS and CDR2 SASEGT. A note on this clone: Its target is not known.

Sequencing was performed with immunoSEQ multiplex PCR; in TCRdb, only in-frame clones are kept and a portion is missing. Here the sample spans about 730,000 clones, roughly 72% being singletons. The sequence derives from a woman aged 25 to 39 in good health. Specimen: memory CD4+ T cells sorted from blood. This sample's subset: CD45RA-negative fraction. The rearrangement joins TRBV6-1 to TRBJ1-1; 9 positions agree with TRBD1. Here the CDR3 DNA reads TGTGCCAGCAGTGAAAGGGGACCGGGACAGGGTATTTTAACTGAAGCTTTCTTT. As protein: CASSERGPGQGILTEAFF.